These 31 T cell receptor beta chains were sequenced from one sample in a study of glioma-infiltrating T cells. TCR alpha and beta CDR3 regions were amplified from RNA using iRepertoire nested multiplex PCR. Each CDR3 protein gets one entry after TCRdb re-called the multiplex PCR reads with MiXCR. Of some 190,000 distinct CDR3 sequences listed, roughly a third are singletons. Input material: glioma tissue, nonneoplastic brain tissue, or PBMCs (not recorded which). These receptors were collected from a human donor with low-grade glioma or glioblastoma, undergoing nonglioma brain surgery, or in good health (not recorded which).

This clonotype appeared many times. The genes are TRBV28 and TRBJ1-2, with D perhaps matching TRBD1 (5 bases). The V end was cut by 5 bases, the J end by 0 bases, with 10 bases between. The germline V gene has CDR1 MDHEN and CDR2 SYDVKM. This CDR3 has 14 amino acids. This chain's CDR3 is CASSTGPANYGYTF. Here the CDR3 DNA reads TGTGCCAGCAGTACAGGCCCTGCTAACTATGGCTACACCTTC.

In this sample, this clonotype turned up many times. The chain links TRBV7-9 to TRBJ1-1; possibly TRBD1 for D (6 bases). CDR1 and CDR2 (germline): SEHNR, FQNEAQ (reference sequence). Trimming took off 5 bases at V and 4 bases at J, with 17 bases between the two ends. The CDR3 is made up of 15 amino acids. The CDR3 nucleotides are TGTGCCAGCAGCGTAGTCCCTACAGGGATCACTGAAGCTTTCTTT. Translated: CASSVVPTGITEAFF.

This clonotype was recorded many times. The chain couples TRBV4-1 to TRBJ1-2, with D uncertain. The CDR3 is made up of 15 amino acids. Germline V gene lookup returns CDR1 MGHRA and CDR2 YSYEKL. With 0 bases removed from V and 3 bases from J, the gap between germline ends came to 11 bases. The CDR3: CASSQDHSGYYGYTF. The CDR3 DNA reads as TGCGCCAGCAGCCAAGATCATTCTGGATACTATGGCTACACCTTC.

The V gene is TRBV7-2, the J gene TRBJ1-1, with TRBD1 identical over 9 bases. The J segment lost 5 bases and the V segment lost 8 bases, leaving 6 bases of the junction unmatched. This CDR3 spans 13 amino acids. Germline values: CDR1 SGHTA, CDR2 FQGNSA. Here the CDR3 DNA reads TGTGCCAGCCTAAACAGGGGGCGTACTGAAGCTTTCTTT. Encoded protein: CASLNRGRTEAFF.

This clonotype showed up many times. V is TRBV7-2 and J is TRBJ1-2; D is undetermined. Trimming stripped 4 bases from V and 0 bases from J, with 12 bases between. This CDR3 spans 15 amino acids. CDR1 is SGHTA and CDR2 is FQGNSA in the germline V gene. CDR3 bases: TGTGCCAGCAGCTCGGACGGTGGGCCTAACTATGGCTACACCTTC. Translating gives CASSSDGGPNYGYTF.

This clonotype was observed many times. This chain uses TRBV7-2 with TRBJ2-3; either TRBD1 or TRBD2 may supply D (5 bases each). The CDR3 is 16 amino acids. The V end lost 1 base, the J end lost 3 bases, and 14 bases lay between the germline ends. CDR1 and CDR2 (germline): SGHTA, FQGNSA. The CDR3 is CASSLGGQGETDTQYF. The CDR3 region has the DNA TGTGCCAGCAGCTTAGGTGGGCAGGGAGAGACAGATACGCAGTATTTT.

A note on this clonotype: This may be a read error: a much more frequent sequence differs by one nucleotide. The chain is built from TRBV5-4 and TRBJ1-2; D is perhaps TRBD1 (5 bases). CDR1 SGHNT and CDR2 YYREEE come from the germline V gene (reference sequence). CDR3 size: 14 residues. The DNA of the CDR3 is TGTGCCAGCACCTTGGGGGTGGGGCCCTATGGCTACACCTTC. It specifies CASTLGVGPYGYTF.

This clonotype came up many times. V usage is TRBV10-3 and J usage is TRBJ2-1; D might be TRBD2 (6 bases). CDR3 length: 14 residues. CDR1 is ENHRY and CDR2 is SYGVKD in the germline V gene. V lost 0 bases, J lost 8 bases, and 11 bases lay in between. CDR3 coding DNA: TGTGCCATCAGTGAGTCACGGGAGCAGGATGAGCAGTTCTTC. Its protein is CAISESREQDEQFF.

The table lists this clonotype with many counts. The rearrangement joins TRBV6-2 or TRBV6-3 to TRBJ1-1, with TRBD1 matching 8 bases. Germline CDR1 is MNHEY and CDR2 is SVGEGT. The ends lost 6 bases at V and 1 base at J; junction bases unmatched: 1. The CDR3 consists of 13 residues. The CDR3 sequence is CASSRGPNTEAFF. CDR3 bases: TGTGCCAGCAGCAGGGGGCCGAACACTGAAGCTTTCTTT.

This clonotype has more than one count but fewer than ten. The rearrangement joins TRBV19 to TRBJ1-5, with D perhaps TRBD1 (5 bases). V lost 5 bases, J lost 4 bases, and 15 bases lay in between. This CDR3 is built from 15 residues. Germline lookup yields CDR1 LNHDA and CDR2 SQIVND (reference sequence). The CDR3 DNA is TGTGCCAGTAGTCGTCCCGGAGGGGCGAATCAGCCCCAGCATTTT. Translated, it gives CASSRPGGANQPQHF.

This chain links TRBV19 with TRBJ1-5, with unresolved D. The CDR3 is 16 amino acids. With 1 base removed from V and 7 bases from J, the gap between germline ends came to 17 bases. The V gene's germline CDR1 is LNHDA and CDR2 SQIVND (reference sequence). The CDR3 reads CASSIGATQVGQPQHF. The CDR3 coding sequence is TGTGCCAGTAGTATAGGGGCGACCCAGGTCGGACAGCCCCAGCATTTT.

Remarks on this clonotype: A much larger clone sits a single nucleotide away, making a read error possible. This chain's CDR3 is CANTGYGARETQYF. In DNA form, the CDR3 reads TGTGCCAACACTGGGTATGGGGCAAGGGAGACCCAGTACTTC. The rearrangement joins TRBV12-3 or TRBV12-4 to TRBJ2-5; perhaps TRBD1 as D (5 bases). V was trimmed by 10 bases and J by 5 bases, leaving 20 bases between them. The CDR3 covers 14 residues.

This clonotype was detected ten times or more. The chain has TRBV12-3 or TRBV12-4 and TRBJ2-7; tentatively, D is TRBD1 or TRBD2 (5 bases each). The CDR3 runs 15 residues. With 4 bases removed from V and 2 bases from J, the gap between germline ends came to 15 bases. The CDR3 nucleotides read TGTGCCAGCAGTTCGGGGCAGGCGTCAGCCTACGAGCAGTACTTC. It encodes CASSSGQASAYEQYF.

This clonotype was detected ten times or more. Here the CDR3 DNA reads TGCAGTGCTAGAGATGGACATTTGAACACTGAAGCTTTCTTT. The encoded protein is CSARDGHLNTEAFF. The chain links TRBV20-1 to TRBJ1-1, with D perhaps TRBD1 (5 bases). Germline CDR1 DFQATT, CDR2 SNEGSKA (reference sequence). V shed 0 bases and J shed 0 bases, with 8 bases lying between them. The CDR3 has 14 residues.

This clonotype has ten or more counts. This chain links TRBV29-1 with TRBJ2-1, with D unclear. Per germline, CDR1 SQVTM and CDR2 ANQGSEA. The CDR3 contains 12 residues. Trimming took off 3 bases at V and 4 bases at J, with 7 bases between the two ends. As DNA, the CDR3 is TGCAGCGTTGATGGGATGTACAATGAGCAGTTCTTC. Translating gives CSVDGMYNEQFF.

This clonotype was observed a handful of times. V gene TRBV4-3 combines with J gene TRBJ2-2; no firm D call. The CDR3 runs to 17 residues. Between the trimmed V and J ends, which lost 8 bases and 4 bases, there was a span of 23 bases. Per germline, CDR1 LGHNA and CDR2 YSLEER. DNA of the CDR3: TGCGCCAGCGGATCGTCCGGGCCCCACGGGTTCACCGGGGAGCTGTTTTTT. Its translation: CASGSSGPHGFTGELFF.

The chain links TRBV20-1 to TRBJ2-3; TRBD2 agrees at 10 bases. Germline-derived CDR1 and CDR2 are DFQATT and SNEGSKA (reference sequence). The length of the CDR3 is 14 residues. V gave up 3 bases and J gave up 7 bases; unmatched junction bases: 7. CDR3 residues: CSARPSGSVNTQYF. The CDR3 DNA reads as TGCAGTGCTAGGCCTAGCGGGAGCGTAAATACGCAGTATTTT.

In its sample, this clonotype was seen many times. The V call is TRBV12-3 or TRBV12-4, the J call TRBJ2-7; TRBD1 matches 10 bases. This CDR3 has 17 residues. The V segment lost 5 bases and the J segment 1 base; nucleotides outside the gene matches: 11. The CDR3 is CASSPPPGQGSSYEQYF. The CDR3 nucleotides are TGTGCCAGCAGTCCACCACCGGGACAGGGGAGTTCCTACGAGCAGTACTTC.

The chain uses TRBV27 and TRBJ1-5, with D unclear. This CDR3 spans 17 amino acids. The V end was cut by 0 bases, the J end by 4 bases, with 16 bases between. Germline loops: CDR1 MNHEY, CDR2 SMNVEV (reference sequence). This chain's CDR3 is CASSLSAVAGGNQPQHF. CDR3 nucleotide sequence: TGTGCCAGCAGTTTATCCGCCGTGGCAGGTGGAAATCAGCCCCAGCATTTT.

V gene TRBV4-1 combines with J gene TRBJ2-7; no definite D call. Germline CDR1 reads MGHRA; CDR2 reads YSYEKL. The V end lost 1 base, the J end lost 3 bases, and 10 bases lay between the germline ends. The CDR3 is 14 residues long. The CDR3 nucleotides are TGCGCCAGCAGCCAAGCCTTCACGTTCTACGAGCAGTACTTC. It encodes CASSQAFTFYEQYF.

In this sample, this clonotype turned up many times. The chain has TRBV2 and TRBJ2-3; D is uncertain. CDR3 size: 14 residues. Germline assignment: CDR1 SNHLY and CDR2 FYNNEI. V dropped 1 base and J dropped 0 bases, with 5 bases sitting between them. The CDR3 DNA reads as TGTGCCAGCAGTGAAGTTTACAGCACAGATACGCAGTATTTT. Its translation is CASSEVYSTDTQYF.

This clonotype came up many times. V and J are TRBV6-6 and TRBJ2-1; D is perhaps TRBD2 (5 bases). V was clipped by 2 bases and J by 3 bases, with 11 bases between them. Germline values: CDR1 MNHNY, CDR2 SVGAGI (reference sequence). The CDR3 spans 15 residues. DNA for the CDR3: TGTGCCAGCAGTTACCGGCTAGCAGTCTACAATGAGCAGTTCTTC. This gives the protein CASSYRLAVYNEQFF.

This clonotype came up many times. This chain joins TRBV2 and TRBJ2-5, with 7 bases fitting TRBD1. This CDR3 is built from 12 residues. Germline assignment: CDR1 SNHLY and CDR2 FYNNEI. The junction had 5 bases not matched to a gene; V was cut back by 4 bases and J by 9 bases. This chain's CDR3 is CASSGDRPPQYF. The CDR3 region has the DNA TGTGCCAGCAGTGGGGACAGACCTCCCCAGTACTTC.

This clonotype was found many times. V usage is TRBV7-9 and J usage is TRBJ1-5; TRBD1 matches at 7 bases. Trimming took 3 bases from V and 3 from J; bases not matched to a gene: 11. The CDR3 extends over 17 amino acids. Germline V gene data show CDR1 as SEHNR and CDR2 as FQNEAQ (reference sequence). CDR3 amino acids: CASSLTGRGVNNQPQHF. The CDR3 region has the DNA TGTGCCAGCAGCTTGACAGGCAGGGGGGTGAACAATCAGCCCCAGCATTTT.

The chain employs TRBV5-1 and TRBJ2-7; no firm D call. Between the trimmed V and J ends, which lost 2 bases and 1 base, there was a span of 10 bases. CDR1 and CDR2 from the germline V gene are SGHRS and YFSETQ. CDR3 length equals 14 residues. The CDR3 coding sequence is TGCGCCAGCAGCTTCAACATGGGGTCCTACGAGCAGTACTTC. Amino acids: CASSFNMGSYEQYF. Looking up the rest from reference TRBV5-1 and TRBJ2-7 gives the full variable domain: KAGVTQTPRYLIKTRGQQVTLSCSPISGHRSVSWYQQTPGQGLQFLFEYFSETQRNKGNFPGRFSGRQFSNSRSEMNVSTLELGDSALYLCASSFNMGSYEQYFGPGTRLTVT.

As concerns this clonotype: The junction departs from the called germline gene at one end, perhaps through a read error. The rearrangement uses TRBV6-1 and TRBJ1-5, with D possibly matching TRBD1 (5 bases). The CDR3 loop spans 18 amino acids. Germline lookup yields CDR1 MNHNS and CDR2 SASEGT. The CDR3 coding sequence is TGTGCCAGCAGTCCTGATCTTTCGGAACCGGGACCCAATCAGCACCAGCATTTT. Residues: CASSPDLSEPGPNQHQHF.

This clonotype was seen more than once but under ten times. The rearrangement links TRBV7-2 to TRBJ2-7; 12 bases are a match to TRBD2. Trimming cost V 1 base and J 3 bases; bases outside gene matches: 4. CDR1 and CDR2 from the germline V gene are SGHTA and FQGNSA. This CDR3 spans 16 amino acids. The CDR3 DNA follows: TGTGCCAGCAGCTTAGTGACTAGCGGGAGTTACTACGAGCAGTACTTC. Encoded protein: CASSLVTSGSYYEQYF.

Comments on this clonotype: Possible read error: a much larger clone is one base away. The CDR3, as DNA: TGTGCCGGCAGCTCGGACAAGACGACGCAGTATTTT. It encodes CAGSSDKTTQYF. The gene calls are TRBV5-4 and TRBJ2-3; possible D gene TRBD1, 5 bases. The CDR3 totals 12 residues. Per the germline V gene, CDR1 is SGHNT and CDR2 is YYREEE (reference sequence).

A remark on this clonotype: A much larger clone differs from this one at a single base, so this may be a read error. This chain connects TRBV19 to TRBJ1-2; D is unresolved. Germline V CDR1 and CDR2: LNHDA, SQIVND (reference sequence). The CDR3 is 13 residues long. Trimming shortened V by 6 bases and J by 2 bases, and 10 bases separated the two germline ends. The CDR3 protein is CASSKRGNYGYTF. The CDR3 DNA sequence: TGTGCCAGTAGCAAACGGGGAAACTATGGCTACACCTTC.

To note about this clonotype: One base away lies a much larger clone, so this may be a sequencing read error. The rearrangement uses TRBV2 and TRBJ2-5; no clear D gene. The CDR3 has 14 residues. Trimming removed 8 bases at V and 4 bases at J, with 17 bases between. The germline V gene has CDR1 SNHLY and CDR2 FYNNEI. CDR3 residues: CASLEGPLSETQYF. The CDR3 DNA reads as TGTGCCAGCCTGGAAGGGCCCCTGTCAGAGACCCAGTACTTC.

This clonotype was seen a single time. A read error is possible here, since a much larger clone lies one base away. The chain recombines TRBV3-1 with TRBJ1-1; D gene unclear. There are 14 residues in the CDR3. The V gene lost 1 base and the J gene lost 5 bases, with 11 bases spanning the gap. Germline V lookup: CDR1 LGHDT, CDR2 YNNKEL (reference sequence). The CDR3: CASSQAVPGTEAFF. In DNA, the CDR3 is TGTGCCAGCAGCCAAGCGGTACCAGGTACTGAAGCTTTCTTT.